Described below is a single T cell receptor (beta chain) sequence and its context. The antigen remains unidentified. The junction departs from germline at one end; a sequencing error may be responsible. The investigators made TCR beta cDNA from approximately 0.5 ug total RNA, using a constant-region primer. It was through three nested multiplex PCR rounds of slightly modified ARM-PCR that TCR beta libraries arose. Researchers ran the first two PCR rounds for approximately 9 cycles each with TRBV1-TRBV30 forward primers and a C-beta reverse primer. TCRdb reanalysed the multiplex PCR reads using MiXCR and keeps one entry per CDR3 protein. Of approximately 37,000 distinct CDR3 sequences in the sample, approximately 71% were seen once. This specimen comes from a study of tumor-infiltrating lymphocytes in primary liver carcinoma. Across the whole study: Patients, male and female, were 30 to 69 years old.

This CDR3 contains 12 residues. Findings and limits, study-wide: Tumors carried a top-250-clone fraction significantly exceeding that of blood (p = 0.039). Among the pair types, tumor region pairs showed more overlap than tumor-adjacent and tumor-blood pairs.

From about 19-30 mg of unsorted bulk tissue, DNA and RNA were co-extracted together. At sampling, these chronic HBV carriers had received no treatment. The receptor was isolated from a man between 35 and 55 years old with primary liver carcinoma and hepatitis B virus infection. V and J are TRBV12-3 or TRBV12-4 and TRBJ1-2; the D is unclear. Sequencing was carried out using tumor-adjacent normal liver tissue. The CDR3 sequence: CASSLRGYGYTF. The CDR3 coding sequence is TGTGCCAGCAGTTTAAGAGGCTATGGCTACACCTTT.